The rows below give T cell receptor beta chains drawn from one sample of a study of PD-L1 blockade in urothelial cancer. Libraries were prepared by immunoSEQ multiplex PCR; TCRdb keeps only in-frame clonotypes and omits some of them. Of 95,000 or so clones in the sample, more than 75% were seen once. The sample was PBMCs, taken around atezolizumab (anti-PD-L1) treatment. Source of these receptors: a man aged 55 to 69 with urothelial cancer. Each CDR3 is given with its conserved first and last residue. The D gene is left open where the match is weak. The size of a clone is reported for some rows only, either as once, few or many, or as a class for expanded clones.

d_call	v_call	j_call	clone_size	cdr3_nt	cdr3_aa
TRBD1	TRBV4-1	TRBJ2-7	.	TGCGCCAGCAGCCAAGATTCCCCATCAGGGGGCGAGCAGTACTTC	CASSQDSPSGGEQYF
.	TRBV18	TRBJ1-1	.	TGTGCCAGCTCACCGGGCGGGGTCGGGTTTGAAGCTTTCTTT	CASSPGGVGFEAFF
TRBD1	TRBV7-9	TRBJ1-2	.	TGTGCCAGCAGCCCGGGACAGGCCCTTAACTATGGCTACACCTTC	CASSPGQALNYGYTF
TRBD1	TRBV7-3	TRBJ2-1	.	TGTGCCAGCAGCCCACAGGGGATGGTATACAATGAGCAGTTCTTC	CASSPQGMVYNEQFF
TRBD1	TRBV11-2	TRBJ1-4	.	TGTGCCAGCAGCGTAGACAGGGGACGGGAAAAACTGTTTTTT	CASSVDRGREKLFF
TRBD1	TRBV7-9	TRBJ1-5	.	TGTGCCAGCAGCGGACAGGGGTACGATCAGCCCCAGCATTTT	CASSGQGYDQPQHF
.	TRBV11-3	TRBJ1-1	once	TGTGCCAGCAGCTTGACAGGGAACACTGAAGCTTTCTTT	CASSLTGNTEAFF
TRBD1	TRBV6-5	TRBJ2-5	.	TGTGCCAGCAGTTACCACCCGGGACAGCAAGAGACCCAGTACTTC	CASSYHPGQQETQYF
TRBD2	TRBV7-6	TRBJ2-1	.	TGTGCCAGCAGCCTCGGAGGTAGCGGGGGTCACAATGAGCAGTTCTTC	CASSLGGSGGHNEQFF
TRBD1	TRBV13	TRBJ1-1	.	TGTGCCAGCAGCTTGTGGGGACAGTCGGACACTGAAGCTTTCTTT	CASSLWGQSDTEAFF
.	TRBV28	TRBJ1-1	few	TGTGCCAGCAGTAGGCGGAAGAACACTGAAGCTTTCTTT	CASSRRKNTEAFF
.	TRBV15	TRBJ2-5	.	TGTGCCACCAGCAGAGATATACAACGGGGTGGGGAGACCCAGTACTTC	CATSRDIQRGGETQYF
.	TRBV4-1	TRBJ1-5	.	TGCGCCAGCAGTCGGACAGTAGATAGCAATCAGCCCCAGCATTTT	CASSRTVDSNQPQHF
TRBD2	TRBV19	TRBJ2-3	.	TGTGCCAGTAGTACCCCCGGGAGTGGAGCGGGAGTCCGACGCACAGATACGCAGTATTTT	CASSTPGSGAGVRRTDTQYF
TRBD2	TRBV2	TRBJ2-4	few	TGTGCCAGCCTGGGTTTGGGACTAGGGACGAACAAAAACATTCAGTACTTC	CASLGLGLGTNKNIQYF
TRBD2	TRBV5-4	TRBJ2-5	.	TGTGCCAGCAGTCCCACGAGCGGGAGGGCCCCAGAGACCCAGTACTTC	CASSPTSGRAPETQYF
TRBD2	TRBV9	TRBJ2-1	.	TGTGCCAGCAGCTTGGGACTAGGGAAGGATGAGCAGTTCTTC	CASSLGLGKDEQFF
.	TRBV11-2	TRBJ2-7	few	TGTGCCAGCAGCCCCGGCAGCGGCGCCTACGAGCAGTACTTC	CASSPGSGAYEQYF
.	TRBV29-1	TRBJ1-5	.	TGCAGCGTTGCGTATAGTGTCAATCAGCCCCAGCATTTT	CSVAYSVNQPQHF
.	TRBV6-5	TRBJ1-1	few	TGTGCCACGCTTACGGGTTCGAACACTGAAGCTTTCTTT	CATLTGSNTEAFF
.	TRBV28	TRBJ2-7	many	TGTGCCAGCAGTCCTACCGTACAGGGTTACGAGCAGTACTTC	CASSPTVQGYEQYF
.	TRBV1	TRBJ2-7	.	TGCACCAGCAGCCCTAGAGGTAACGAGCAGTACTTC	CTSSPRGNEQYF
.	TRBV6-1	TRBJ2-5	.	TGTGCCAGCAGTGAAGACAGGGGGGGACTTCAAGAGACCCAGTACTTC	CASSEDRGGLQETQYF
TRBD1	TRBV25-1	TRBJ2-7	.	TGTGCCAGCAGTAACAGGGGCTACGAGCAGTACTTC	CASSNRGYEQYF
TRBD1	TRBV6-1	TRBJ2-7	.	TGTGCCAGCAGTCCCGGGACAGGGGTAGACGAGCAGTACTTC	CASSPGTGVDEQYF
TRBD2	TRBV5-1	TRBJ2-5	.	TGCGCCAGCAGCTTCGGGGGGGAAGAGACCCAGTACTTC	CASSFGGEETQYF
TRBD1	TRBV6-1	TRBJ1-4	.	TGTGCCAGCAGCGTGGACAGGGGCAAAGGAAAACTGTTTTTT	CASSVDRGKGKLFF
TRBD1	TRBV6-6	TRBJ1-1	.	TGTGCCAGCAGCCCGGGGACAGGGCACTCTGAAGCTTTCTTT	CASSPGTGHSEAFF
.	TRBV6-1	TRBJ1-1	.	TGTGCCAGCAGTGAAGCACGATTGTTAGCGAACACTGAAGCTTTCTTT	CASSEARLLANTEAFF
.	TRBV7-3	TRBJ2-5	.	TGTGCCAGCAGCTTAGGAGGCGGGAAGGGTGAGACCCAGTACTTC	CASSLGGGKGETQYF
.	TRBV7-2	TRBJ1-5	.	TGTGCCAGCAGCTTAGACAGTGCCCCCAATCAGCCCCAGCATTTT	CASSLDSAPNQPQHF
.	TRBV6-5	TRBJ2-5	.	TGTGCCAGCAGCGTAGTTTCGTGGGGCCTCGAGACCCAGTACTTC	CASSVVSWGLETQYF